One sample yielded the 25 T cell receptor beta chains listed below, sequenced in a study of human T cells and chemical hapten exposure. Each CDR3 protein gets one entry after TCRdb re-called the RACE reads with MiXCR. This table has about 77,000 distinct CDR3 sequences, around 9.3% appearing once. As for time point: healthy volunteer bleed at 6 weeks. Total RNA extraction was carried out from unfractionated whole blood. Material for sequencing was whole blood. The receptors come from a female donor in good health. Some clones in this sample may be carry-over from other donors' samples.

This clonotype has a count of ten or more. The chain employs TRBV12-3 or TRBV12-4 and TRBJ2-6, with D unclear. The CDR3 is made up of 15 amino acids. Deletions cut 6 bases from V and 2 bases from J, with 11 bases between. The CDR3 protein is CASSPLGTGANVLTF. CDR3 bases: TGTGCCAGCAGCCCGCTAGGGACTGGGGCCAACGTCCTGACTTTC.

J is TRBJ2-3 and V is TRBV25-1; D ambiguous. This CDR3 is 12 amino acids long. Trimming pared 9 bases from V and 7 bases from J, leaving 14 bases between. Looked up from germline, CDR1 is MGHDK and CDR2 is SYGVNS. The CDR3 DNA follows: TGTGCCAGAAGAATCAAACAACATACGCAGTATTTT. Its protein is CARRIKQHTQYF. The full variable domain, in which reference TRBV25-1 and TRBJ2-3 provide the parts outside the CDR3, is EADIYQTPRYLVIGTGKKITLECSQTMGHDKMYWYQQDPGMELHLIHYSYGVNSTEKGDLSSESTVSRIRTEHFPLTLESARPSHTSQYLCARRIKQHTQYFGPGTRLTVL.

At least ten counts were recorded for this clonotype. The chain employs TRBV6-1 and TRBJ2-7; 8 bases are shared with TRBD1. The CDR3 has 18 residues. V dropped 4 bases and J dropped 7; count of bases not matched to a gene: 21. CDR1 is MNHNS and CDR2 is SASEGT in the germline V gene. CDR3 sequence reads: CASSADPYRTGTITEQYF. The CDR3 DNA reads as TGTGCCAGCAGTGCCGACCCATATAGGACAGGGACGATTACTGAGCAGTACTTC.

About this clonotype: This sequence may be a read error, since a much larger clone differs from it by one base. The gene calls are TRBV7-2 and TRBJ1-5; D possibly corresponds to TRBD1 (5 bases). Germline values: CDR1 SGHTA, CDR2 FQGNSA. The CDR3 runs 15 residues. The CDR3 sequence is CASSLVRGGNQPQNF. CDR3 coding DNA: TGTGCCAGCAGCTTAGTAAGGGGCGGCAATCAGCCCCAGAATTTT.

As to this clonotype: Given a much more abundant clone one base away, this may be a read error. V gene TRBV3-1 combines with J gene TRBJ1-2, with D tentatively TRBD1 (6 bases). Germline V gives CDR1 LGHDT, CDR2 YNNKEL (reference sequence). The CDR3 sequence is 14 residues long. This chain's CDR3 is CASSQDMTGYDYTF. CDR3 DNA: TGTGCCAGCAGCCAAGATATGACAGGCTATGACTACACCTTC.

This clonotype has only a few counts. The genes are TRBV25-1 and TRBJ2-1; D call uncertain. Germline CDR1 and CDR2: MGHDK and SYGVNS. Trimming left V 4 bases short and J 6 bases short, with 7 bases between. The CDR3 length is 12 residues. CDR3 nucleotide sequence: TGTGCCAGCAGTGCATCGTCCAATGAGCAGTTCTTC. Its protein is CASSASSNEQFF.

This clonotype was counted a few times. This rearrangement joins TRBV11-1 to TRBJ2-7; 11 positions match TRBD2. The CDR3 covers 15 residues. Trimming took 2 bases from V and 3 from J; bases not matched to a gene: 3. Germline V gene data show CDR1 as SGHAT and CDR2 as FQDESV (reference sequence). The CDR3 DNA sequence: TGTGCCAGCAGCTTACTAGCGGGGGGCCTCTACGAGCAGTACTTC. Translation: CASSLLAGGLYEQYF.

The chain combines TRBV9 with TRBJ2-3; 11 bases are shared with TRBD2. J lost 0 bases, V lost 0 bases, and 9 bases had no gene match. This CDR3 spans 19 amino acids. The V gene's germline CDR1 is SGDLS and CDR2 YYNGEE. This chain's CDR3 is CASSVDPASGGPSTDTQYF. The CDR3 nucleotides are TGTGCCAGCAGCGTAGACCCGGCTAGCGGGGGGCCAAGCACAGATACGCAGTATTTT.

The table lists this clonotype with many counts. The chain employs TRBV5-1 and TRBJ2-3, with 9 nucleotides matching TRBD2. CDR3 length: 14 residues. Looked up from germline, CDR1 is SGHRS and CDR2 is YFSETQ. V shed 6 bases, J shed 2 bases, and the junction held 4 bases outside the gene matches. This CDR3 is CASKTSGFTDTQYF. The CDR3 DNA sequence: TGCGCCAGCAAGACTAGCGGATTCACAGATACGCAGTATTTT.

This chain links TRBV5-1 with TRBJ2-6; no firm D call. Trimming stripped 0 bases from V and 0 bases from J, with 13 bases between. CDR3 length equals 18 residues. Looked up from germline, CDR1 is SGHRS and CDR2 is YFSETQ. The CDR3 loop is CASSLGDGSHSGANVLTF. The CDR3 DNA reads TGCGCCAGCAGCTTGGGCGATGGGTCGCACTCTGGGGCCAACGTCCTGACTTTC.

The rearrangement links TRBV29-1 to TRBJ1-1; D possibly corresponds to TRBD1 (6 bases). The V and J ends lost 2 bases and 8 bases respectively, with 15 bases between them. The CDR3 covers 13 residues. Germline CDR1 reads SQVTM; CDR2 reads ANQGSEA. In DNA form, the CDR3 reads TGCAGCGTTGAATTAGGTGGGGGGCGGGAAGCTTTCTTT. It yields the protein CSVELGGGREAFF.

This clonotype was seen at least ten times. The chain joins TRBV21-1 to TRBJ1-2; the table assigns TRBD1, which was not confirmed against the DNA. TRBV21-1 is reported as a pseudogene. The CDR3 is made up of 17 amino acids. The chain's CDR3 is CASSKERSGDLHYGYTF. The CDR3 DNA reads as TGTGCCAGCAGCAAAGAGCGTTCCGGGGATCTGCACTATGGCTACACCTTC.

V usage is TRBV10-3 and J usage is TRBJ2-5; D not resolved. The ends were cut back, 3 bases at V and 2 bases at J, with 10 bases in the middle. CDR1 and CDR2 from the germline V gene are ENHRY and SYGVKD. CDR3 length equals 14 residues. In nucleotides, the CDR3 is TGTGCCATCAGTGACAGTCTAGGTCAAGAGACCCAGTACTTC. Translated, it gives CAISDSLGQETQYF.

This clonotype was found a few times. V usage is TRBV19 and J usage is TRBJ1-2; 9 positions agree with TRBD1. With V trimmed by 4 bases and J by 5 bases, 8 bases remained unmatched. Germline V gene lookup returns CDR1 LNHDA and CDR2 SQIVND (reference sequence). The CDR3 runs to 15 residues. DNA of the CDR3: TGTGCCAGTAGTAGCCCGGGACAGGGCAGGTATGGCTACACCTTC. Residues: CASSSPGQGRYGYTF. The full variable domain, in which reference TRBV19 and TRBJ1-2 provide the parts outside the CDR3, is DGGITQSPKYLFRKEGQNVTLSCEQNLNHDAMYWYRQDPGQGLRLIYYSQIVNDFQKGDIAEGYSVSREKKESFPLTVTSAQKNPTAFYLCASSSPGQGRYGYTFGSGTRLTVV.

This clonotype was seen many times. The chain links TRBV2 to TRBJ1-2, with D possibly being TRBD1 (5 bases). Per germline, CDR1 SNHLY and CDR2 FYNNEI. The CDR3 totals 15 residues. V lost 2 bases and J lost 2, with 12 bases in between. Here the CDR3 DNA reads TGTGCCAGCAGTGAACCAGCAGGGACCAACTATGGCTACACCTTC. Its protein product is CASSEPAGTNYGYTF.

As to this clonotype: A much larger clonotype is one base distant, so this may be a read error. The chain links TRBV7-2 to TRBJ2-3; 9 positions agree with TRBD2. The germline V gene encodes CDR1 SGHTA and CDR2 FQGNSA. The V gene end was trimmed by 4 bases and the J gene end by 8 bases; junction bases not matched to a gene: 10. CDR3 length: 15 amino acids. CDR3 region: CASSSQGLALVTQYF. The CDR3 coding sequence is TGTGCCAGCAGCTCTCAGGGACTAGCTTTGGTTACGCAGTATTTT. The complete variable domain, with remaining parts taken from reference TRBV7-2 and TRBJ2-3, reads GAGVSQSPSNKVTEKGKDVELRCDPISGHTALYWYRQSLGQGLEFLIYFQGNSAPDKSGLPSDRFSAERTGGSVSTLTIQRTQQEDSAVYLCASSSQGLALVTQYFGPGTRLTVL.

This clonotype came up many times. The V and J genes are TRBV20-1 and TRBJ2-7; D ambiguous. The CDR3 runs to 11 residues. V shed 6 bases and J shed 4 bases, with 10 bases lying between them. Germline CDR1 and CDR2: DFQATT and SNEGSKA (reference sequence). The CDR3 spells CSASKKYEQYF. The CDR3 bases are TGCAGTGCCAGTAAGAAGTACGAGCAGTACTTC.

V gene TRBV20-1 combines with J gene TRBJ2-3; D remains ambiguous. The germline V gene has CDR1 DFQATT and CDR2 SNEGSKA (reference sequence). This CDR3 comprises 15 residues. V lost 5 bases, J lost 4 bases, and 19 bases lay in between. The CDR3 is CSAGVGRVFADTQYF. CDR3 DNA sequence: TGCAGTGCTGGGGTGGGCCGGGTTTTTGCAGATACGCAGTATTTT.

This clonotype turned up a few times. This sequence joins TRBV13 and TRBJ2-3; TRBD2 matches 10 bases. The CDR3 runs 17 residues. Germline CDR1 reads PRHDT; CDR2 reads FYEKMQ (reference sequence). The junction had 8 bases not matched to a gene; V was cut back by 1 base and J by 4 bases. The chain's CDR3 is CASSLETSGKVADTQYF. CDR3 sequence (DNA): TGTGCCAGCAGCTTAGAAACTAGCGGGAAGGTAGCAGATACGCAGTATTTT. Drawing the rest from reference TRBV13 and TRBJ2-3, the complete variable domain is AAGVIQSPRHLIKEKRETATLKCYPIPRHDTVYWYQQGPGQDPQFLISFYEKMQSDKGSIPDRFSAQQFSDYHSELNMSSLELGDSALYFCASSLETSGKVADTQYFGPGTRLTVL.

There are a few counts of this clonotype. The rearrangement links TRBV6-2 or TRBV6-3 to TRBJ2-5, with a tentative D call TRBD2 (7 bases). The CDR3 is 16 residues long. Between the trimmed V and J ends, which lost 6 bases and 2 bases, there was a span of 19 bases. Germline V gene data show CDR1 as MNHEY and CDR2 as SVGEGT. The CDR3 here is CASSDPRAGAQETQYF. In nucleotides, the CDR3 is TGTGCCAGCAGCGACCCTCGGGCGGGGGCTCAAGAGACCCAGTACTTC.

This clonotype was counted at least ten times. V usage is TRBV20-1 and J usage is TRBJ1-5, with no clear D. With 0 bases removed from V and 3 bases from J, the gap between germline ends came to 18 bases. CDR1 is DFQATT, CDR2 SNEGSKA, per germline (reference sequence). The CDR3 is 17 residues long. CDR3 sequence reads: CSARDLFRRTHNQPQHF. The CDR3, as DNA: TGCAGTGCTAGAGATCTGTTTAGACGGACGCACAATCAGCCCCAGCATTTT.

There are many counts of this clonotype. This rearrangement joins TRBV3-1 to TRBJ1-6; 7 bases are a match to TRBD1. The germline CDR1 and CDR2 sequences are LGHDT and YNNKEL (reference sequence). The trim removed 1 base at V and 1 base at J, leaving 4 bases unmatched. The CDR3 runs to 17 residues. CDR3 amino acids: CASSQGTGVSYNSPLHF. CDR3 DNA: TGTGCCAGCAGCCAAGGAACAGGGGTATCCTATAATTCACCCCTCCACTTT.

Many counts were recorded for this clonotype. This chain uses TRBV20-1 with TRBJ2-1; 12 nucleotides align to TRBD2. The ends lost 5 bases at V and 7 bases at J; junction bases unmatched: 9. Germline V CDR1 and CDR2: DFQATT, SNEGSKA (reference sequence). The CDR3 loop spans 15 amino acids. The CDR3 DNA sequence: TGCAGTGCTCCGGGACTAGCGGGCTTTCGGAATGAGCAGTTCTTC. This gives the protein CSAPGLAGFRNEQFF.

This clonotype was counted ten times or more. V gene TRBV7-9 combines with J gene TRBJ1-4; TRBD1 matches 8 bases. Losses at the gene ends were 5 bases for V and 6 bases for J; bases not matched to a gene: 5. Germline V CDR1 and CDR2: SEHNR, FQNEAQ (reference sequence). CDR3 length: 14 residues. DNA of the CDR3: TGTGCCAGCAGCGTGACAGGGGTTGATGAAAAACTGTTTTTT. Protein sequence: CASSVTGVDEKLFF.

For this clonotype: One junction end disagrees with the germline gene, perhaps due to a read error. The chain is built from TRBV7-8 and TRBJ2-3, with D hard to call. Germline CDR1 and CDR2: SGHVS and FQNEAQ. The CDR3 is 14 residues long. The CDR3 here is CVSSFSSSTDTQYF. The CDR3 nucleotides are TGTGTCAGCAGCTTCTCATCTAGCACAGATACGCAGTATTTT. Complete variable domain (other parts from reference TRBV7-8 and TRBJ2-3): GAGVSQSPRYKVAKRGQDVALRCDPISGHVSLFWYQQALGQGPEFLTYFQNEAQLDKSGLPSDRFFAERPEGSVSTLKIQRTQQEDSAVYLCVSSFSSSTDTQYFGPGTRLTVL.